Listed below are T cell receptor beta chains from one sample, sequenced in a study of vaccination and CD4 T cells after COVID-19. What these receptors recognize is not known. TCRdb re-derived calls from the PCR reads in MiXCR, one entry per CDR3 protein. There are about 4,600 distinct CDR3 sequences in the sample; about 30% occur only once, and roughly a third lies in the top ten. Sequencing used CD4+ T cells from blood, cultured in vitro. The receptor set was obtained from a human donor who had recovered from COVID-19. CDR3s include the opening cysteine and the closing phenylalanine or tryptophan. The order of the fields is V gene, J gene, CDR3 protein.

TRBV20-1,TRBJ2-7,CSATKSGYEQYF
TRBV7-3,TRBJ2-2,CARRPHWSGESGELFF
TRBV28,TRBJ1-6,CASSFFGTGGWDSPLHF
TRBV15,TRBJ2-2,CATSRARAGELFF
TRBV5-1,TRBJ1-1,CASKATWGQGEAFF
TRBV7-2,TRBJ1-1,CASRRGDRATEAFF
TRBV12-3/TRBV12-4,TRBJ2-7,CASSLTLDPYEQYF
TRBV20-1,TRBJ2-1,CSARVLGTGRAGTNEQFF
TRBV20-1,TRBJ2-3,CRAIGGIDTQYF
TRBV2,TRBJ2-2,CASSEENTGELFF
TRBV19,TRBJ1-6,CASSIQGDNSPLHF
TRBV5-4,TRBJ2-1,CASSLGAGTYNEQFF
TRBV15,TRBJ1-1,CATSSRGRGTEAFF
TRBV18,TRBJ1-2,CASSPGQDVNYGYTF
TRBV18,TRBJ1-1,CASSPPRAGVDTEAFF
TRBV24-1,TRBJ2-3,CATSDPLGPGDTQYF
TRBV19,TRBJ2-5,CASSMGGAAQETQYF
TRBV6-5,TRBJ1-1,CASSYAADMNTEAFF
TRBV19,TRBJ2-1,CASSDPGGHEQFF
TRBV21-1,TRBJ2-2,CASNQRPGVAANTGELFF
TRBV20-1,TRBJ2-3,CSASSSGGALDTQYF
TRBV6-4,TRBJ2-1,CASSAINLSGTYNEQFF
TRBV15,TRBJ2-2,CATSRVSGYTGELFF
TRBV11-3,TRBJ2-5,CASSLDRWETGEDQETQYF
TRBV7-2,TRBJ2-7,CASSLVGASGTGFNYEQYF
TRBV18,TRBJ1-2,CASSPVRDGSGYTF
TRBV20-1,TRBJ1-2,CSARDRGQGLYGFTF
TRBV7-3,TRBJ1-1,CASSLGPTEMTEAFF
TRBV5-1,TRBJ2-1,CASSLEGPGNDEQFF
TRBV30,TRBJ1-1,CAWTSSADTEAFF
TRBV24-1,TRBJ2-4,CATTIGVAKNIQYF
TRBV2,TRBJ2-1,CASSGGAVEQFF
TRBV27,TRBJ1-1,CASSLRPYEEAFF
TRBV7-9,TRBJ2-3,CASSLDWDTDTQYF
TRBV4-1,TRBJ2-5,CASSHSLGLAGGETQYF
TRBV5-1,TRBJ2-5,CASSFLTVHQETQYF
TRBV19,TRBJ1-2,CASSIPGQARLGYTF
TRBV4-3,TRBJ2-7,CASSQGRGQGQYF
TRBV5-1,TRBJ1-6,CASSLVGDRDLGSPLHF
TRBV18,TRBJ2-5,CASSLRQGEYETQYF